The 2 T cell receptor beta chains below were found in one sample sequenced in a study of Tregs in tolerant kidney transplant recipients. Profiled with immunoSEQ multiplex PCR; TCRdb holds only in-frame clones, not every one. The repertoire consists of about 66,000 clones, with 80% to 95% occurring once and the leading ten covering 9.5% to 12%. Source: CD8+ T cells from blood, taken before the transplant. The receptors come from a human donor who received a combined kidney and bone marrow transplant.

This chain uses TRBV11-2 with TRBJ2-1; 8 nucleotides match TRBD2. This CDR3 region has 15 residues. J lost 9 bases, V lost 5 bases, and 12 bases had no gene match. The V gene's germline CDR1 is SGHAT and CDR2 FQNNGV. DNA for the CDR3: TGTGCCAGCAGCGAATTTTACGGGGGGGACTCTGAGCAGTTCTTC. Protein: CASSEFYGGDSEQFF.

The chain employs TRBV30 and TRBJ2-7, with 8 bases identical to TRBD1. The germline CDR1 and CDR2 sequences are GTSNPN and SVGIG (reference sequence). The trim removed 2 bases at V and 5 bases at J, leaving 8 bases unmatched. There are 14 residues in the CDR3. The CDR3 protein is CAWSRGQGAHEQYF. The CDR3 region has the DNA TGTGCCTGGAGTAGGGGCCAGGGGGCCCACGAGCAGTACTTC.